This T cell receptor beta chain was captured in a study of T cells in Graves' hyperthyroidism and ophthalmopathy. At the level of the study: Specimen type is peripheral blood, collected at initial diagnosis prior to any treatment. Study-wide points: Ophthalmopathy was told apart from stable hyperthyroidism by a 13 V-J model.

This clonotype came up many times. Its antigen is undetermined. Trimming removed 3 bases at V and 0 bases at J, with 9 bases between. CDR1 LNHDA and CDR2 SQIVND come from the germline V gene (reference sequence). The CDR3 runs 14 residues. From RNA transcripts, TCR beta CDR3 regions were amplified. The HTBI primer set served for first-round RT-PCR of the TCR CDR3. MiXCR was run by TCRdb on the multiplex PCR reads, yielding one entry per CDR3 protein. Among some 510,000 distinct CDR3 sequences listed, less than 25% were seen once. Aged 18 to 65, the patients had hyperthyroidism that was newly diagnosed and had lasted under 2 months. Clinical symptoms, serum thyroxine, TRAb, thyroid ultrasound and orbital computed tomography established diagnosis.

This TCR came from a man aged 18 to 30 with Graves' hyperthyroidism. The sample taken for sequencing was blood. This rearrangement joins TRBV19 to TRBJ2-7; D is uncertain. Written as DNA, the CDR3 is TGTGCCAGTAGTATTCGGCCCTTCTCCTACGAGCAGTACTTC. Amino acid sequence: CASSIRPFSYEQYF.